A single sample is the source of the 30 T cell receptor beta chains below, sequenced in a study of breast tumors, draining lymph nodes, adjacent tissues. TCRdb passed the multiplex PCR reads through MiXCR, listing each CDR3 protein once. The sample lists tens of thousands of distinct CDR3 sequences; over 40% were seen once. The material sequenced was breast tumor tissue. Source of these receptors: a female donor with breast cancer. Some clones in this sample may be carry-over from other donors' samples.

Comments on this clonotype: Here the CDR3 omits its conserved ending phenylalanine or tryptophan, so a read error is the likely source. It is unclear where the CDR3 begins or ends on the DNA, so no DNA is shown, and the CDR3 is as TCRdb lists it. This chain uses TRBV7-9 with TRBJ2-1. The germline CDR1 and CDR2 sequences are SEHNR and FQNEAQ (reference sequence). The CDR3 has 13 residues if both end residues are counted. CDR3 sequence reads: CASSSSSYNEQTL.

Here the CDR3 reads CSARVGTSSSTDTQYF. The CDR3 nucleotides are TGCAGTGCTAGAGTCGGGACTAGCTCTAGCACAGATACGCAGTATTTT. This chain joins TRBV20-1 and TRBJ2-3, with 9 positions matching TRBD2. Losses at the gene ends were 1 base for V and 0 bases for J; bases not matched to a gene: 5. This CDR3 has 16 amino acids. The germline V gene has CDR1 DFQATT and CDR2 SNEGSKA (reference sequence).

At least ten counts were recorded for this clonotype. The chain joins TRBV7-2 to TRBJ1-2; the D is unclear. This CDR3 spans 14 amino acids. In germline, CDR1 is SGHTA, CDR2 FQGNSA. V shed 1 base and J shed 4 bases, with 10 bases lying between them. The CDR3 sequence: CASSLDWSFYGYTF. The CDR3 bases are TGTGCCAGCAGCTTAGATTGGAGTTTCTATGGCTACACCTTC.

The V and J genes are TRBV20-1 and TRBJ2-7; perhaps TRBD2 as D (5 bases). This CDR3 comprises 14 residues. CDR1 and CDR2 (germline): DFQATT, SNEGSKA (reference sequence). V was pared by 3 bases and J by 4 bases, with 16 bases between. The CDR3 loop is CSARSDAGGYEQYF. DNA for the CDR3: TGCAGTGCTAGGAGCGACGCTGGAGGTTACGAGCAGTACTTC.

The DNA of the CDR3 is TGTGCCACCCGAGACAGGGGCTGGGGCCAAGAGACCCAGTACTTC. Translated: CATRDRGWGQETQYF. This chain links TRBV12-3 or TRBV12-4 with TRBJ2-5; 8 bases line up with TRBD1. V shed 10 bases, J shed 1 base, and the junction held 11 bases outside the gene matches. There are 15 residues in the CDR3.

In its sample, this clonotype was seen many times. The chain combines TRBV7-2 with TRBJ2-3, with no clear D. The CDR3 contains 12 residues. Germline CDR1 reads SGHTA; CDR2 reads FQGNSA. Trimming pared 4 bases from V and 6 bases from J, leaving 8 bases between. In DNA form, the CDR3 reads TGTGCCAGCAGCTGGGTTAGGGATACGCAGTATTTT. Protein: CASSWVRDTQYF.

There are a few counts of this clonotype. One base away lies a much larger clone, so this may be a sequencing read error. V is TRBV7-2 and J is TRBJ2-5; 7 bases agree with TRBD1. The germline gives CDR1 SGHTA, CDR2 FQGNSA. The CDR3 spans 15 residues. The CDR3, as DNA: TGTGCCATTGGACTGGGACAGAGGTACCAAGAGACCCAGCACTTC. Translated: CAIGLGQRYQETQHF.

This clonotype was seen only a few times. This clone may be a read error of a much larger clone one base away. The chain uses TRBV3-1 and TRBJ2-1, with TRBD2 matching 13 bases. The CDR3 loop spans 14 amino acids. Germline loops: CDR1 LGHDT, CDR2 YNNKEL (reference sequence). The CDR3 reads CAGSRTSGSNEQFF. The CDR3, as DNA: TGTGCCGGCAGCCGGACTAGCGGGAGCAATGAGCAGTTCTTC.

The chain recombines TRBV12-3 or TRBV12-4 with TRBJ1-1, with D uncertain. The V and J ends lost 4 bases and 6 bases respectively, with 12 bases between them. The CDR3 extends over 13 amino acids. CDR3 in DNA: TGTGCCAGCAGTTCCCACACCCCGGCTGAAGCTTTCTTT. Translating it yields CASSSHTPAEAFF.

This clonotype was recorded once. One end of the junction fails to match germline, which may point to a read error. This chain joins TRBV9 and TRBJ2-5; D remains unclear. This CDR3 spans 14 amino acids. Germline V gene sequence: CDR1 SGDLS, CDR2 YYNGEE. Here the CDR3 reads CASSVDGGQETQSF. In nucleotides, the CDR3 is TGTGCCAGCAGCGTAGATGGCGGCCAAGAGACCCAGTCCTTC.

This clonotype has only one observation. A junction boundary mismatches the germline segment, possibly from a read error. The chain recombines TRBV20-1 with TRBJ1-3; TRBD1 is a possible D gene (5 bases). Germline loops: CDR1 DFQATT, CDR2 SNEGSKA (reference sequence). The CDR3 length is 17 residues. CDR3 loop: CSARVSSGLRSRNTIYF. CDR3 coding DNA: TGCAGTGCTAGAGTGAGTTCGGGACTCCGCTCCCGAAACACCATATACTTT.

Ten or more counts support this clonotype. V gene TRBV5-1 combines with J gene TRBJ2-5; 7 nucleotides agree with TRBD1. Looked up from germline, CDR1 is SGHRS and CDR2 is YFSETQ. The V and J ends lost 4 bases and 2 bases, in that order; junction bases with no gene match: 8. The CDR3 has 15 amino acids. The CDR3, as DNA: TGCGCCAGCAGCCCCGGACAGGTCTCGCAAGAGACCCAGTACTTC. This encodes CASSPGQVSQETQYF.

This clonotype has more than one count but fewer than ten. The gene calls are TRBV6-5 and TRBJ2-6; D is tentatively TRBD1 or TRBD2 (5 bases each). Germline-derived CDR1 and CDR2 are MNHEY and SVGAGI. V dropped 8 bases and J dropped 0 bases, with 11 bases sitting between them. The CDR3 totals 15 residues. The CDR3 DNA reads as TGTGCCAGCGCGGCAGGGAGCTCTGGGGCCAACGTCCTGACTTTC. It encodes CASAAGSSGANVLTF.

This clonotype appeared many times. J is TRBJ2-3 and V is TRBV15; D is possibly TRBD1 (5 bases). From germline, CDR1 is LNHNV and CDR2 YYDKDF (reference sequence). The CDR3 is 14 residues long. V lost 3 bases and J 4 bases, leaving 11 bases between the germline ends. The CDR3 nucleotides read TGTGCCACCAGCAGGTCCAGGGCTTCAGATACGCAGTATTTT. Its translation is CATSRSRASDTQYF.

The gene calls are TRBV10-3 and TRBJ2-7; 7 positions agree with TRBD2. Looked up from germline, CDR1 is ENHRY and CDR2 is SYGVKD. V shed 8 bases and J 1 base; nucleotides not matched to a gene: 20. The CDR3 length is 18 residues. For the CDR3, the DNA is TGTGCCATCTGCAGTGTTAGGACTGGCGGGAGCCGATCCTACGAGCAGTACTTC. Translating it yields CAICSVRTGGSRSYEQYF.

CDR3 amino acids: CAISEHSYGYTF. DNA of the CDR3: TGTGCCATCAGTGAGCACAGCTATGGCTACACCTTC. The chain employs TRBV10-3 and TRBJ1-2; no clear D gene. The V gene lost 2 bases and the J gene lost 4 bases, with 5 bases spanning the gap. This CDR3 is built from 12 residues. Looked up from germline, CDR1 is ENHRY and CDR2 is SYGVKD.

The gene calls are TRBV7-9 and TRBJ2-7, with D maybe TRBD1 (6 bases). This CDR3 has 15 amino acids. Germline V lookup: CDR1 SEHNR, CDR2 FQNEAQ (reference sequence). Trimming cost V 5 bases and J 2 bases, with 16 bases left between them. The chain's CDR3 is CASSLNPGTTYEQYF. The CDR3 nucleotides read TGTGCCAGCAGCCTTAACCCCGGGACAACCTACGAGCAGTACTTC.

This clonotype has a count of ten or more. The chain joins TRBV28 to TRBJ1-3, with D possibly matching TRBD1 (6 bases). V was shortened by 0 bases and J by 2 bases, with 11 bases between the two germline ends. CDR1 MDHEN and CDR2 SYDVKM come from the germline V gene. This CDR3 contains 16 residues. CDR3 coding DNA: TGTGCCAGCAGTTTATGGGGCGGGGGGCCTGGAAACACCATATATTTT. Amino acids: CASSLWGGGPGNTIYF.

The chain employs TRBV12-3 or TRBV12-4 and TRBJ2-5; 8 nucleotides match TRBD1. This CDR3 region has 14 residues. J gave up 4 bases and V 5 bases, and 6 bases lay outside the gene matches. The CDR3 loop reads CASSRDRSRETQYF. The CDR3 DNA is TGTGCCAGCAGTAGGGACAGGAGTCGAGAGACCCAGTACTTC.

As for this clonotype: This may be a read error, as it is one base from a much larger clone. The chain combines TRBV14 with TRBJ2-6, with 8 bases that match TRBD1. The V segment lost 4 bases and the J segment 15 bases; nucleotides outside the gene matches: 20. The CDR3 contains 17 residues. The germline V gene encodes CDR1 SGHDN and CDR2 FVKESK. CDR3 DNA: TGTGCCAGCAGCCTCTTACAGGGGGAGGCTGGGGCCACCGCCCTGACTTTC. Its protein is CASSLLQGEAGATALTF.

This clonotype was picked up many times. The chain combines TRBV7-2 with TRBJ2-6; D gene unclear. CDR1 is SGHTA, CDR2 FQGNSA, per germline. This CDR3 has 15 amino acids. V was cut by 5 bases and J by 0 bases, with 8 bases left in between. The CDR3, as DNA: TGTGCCAGCAGCCACCGGAGCTCTGGGGCCAACGTCCTGACTTTC. Amino acid sequence: CASSHRSSGANVLTF.

This sequence joins TRBV6-2 or TRBV6-3 and TRBJ2-7; 7 bases line up with TRBD2. Germline-derived CDR1 and CDR2 are MNHEY and SVGEGT. This CDR3 spans 16 amino acids. J was trimmed by 2 bases and V by 2 bases; bases with no gene match: 9. CDR3 residues: CASSYGSGGDPYEQYF. The CDR3 bases are TGTGCCAGCAGTTACGGGTCTGGGGGGGACCCCTACGAGCAGTACTTC.

As regards this clonotype: One end of the junction does not line up with germline, which may come from a read error. J is TRBJ2-2 and V is TRBV11-2; perhaps TRBD2 as D (6 bases). Germline CDR1 SGHAT, CDR2 FQNNGV. The CDR3 extends over 14 amino acids. DNA for the CDR3: TGTGCCAGCAGCCCCCGACACACCACCGGGGGGCTGTTTTTT. The encoded protein is CASSPRHTTGGLFF.

This chain uses TRBV11-3 with TRBJ2-5; tentatively, D is TRBD1 (6 bases). V was shortened by 3 bases and J by 1 base, with 12 bases between the two germline ends. Germline V CDR1 and CDR2: SGHNT, YENEEA. This CDR3 spans 15 amino acids. The CDR3 sequence: CASSFAGTTQETQYF. DNA of the CDR3: TGTGCCAGCAGCTTCGCCGGGACAACCCAAGAGACCCAGTACTTC.

Ten or more counts support this clonotype. This rearrangement joins TRBV20-1 to TRBJ2-7; D gene unclear. The CDR3 sequence is 13 residues long. Germline V gene data show CDR1 as DFQATT and CDR2 as SNEGSKA (reference sequence). Between the trimmed V and J ends, which lost 1 base and 9 bases, there was a span of 16 bases. CDR3 DNA: TGCAGTGCTAGAGGCACTGGTACGGTAGGGCAGTACTTC. It specifies CSARGTGTVGQYF.

This clonotype was counted ten times or more. The V and J genes are TRBV7-2 and TRBJ2-5; D is unclear. From germline, CDR1 is SGHTA and CDR2 FQGNSA. The length of the CDR3 is 13 residues. Trimming removed 5 bases from V and 1 base from J, with 8 bases in between. The CDR3 here is CASSANFQETQYF. CDR3 DNA sequence: TGTGCCAGCAGCGCTAACTTCCAAGAGACCCAGTACTTC.

This clonotype was found many times. The V call is TRBV20-1, the J call TRBJ2-5, with 11 bases lining up with TRBD2. Germline loops: CDR1 DFQATT, CDR2 SNEGSKA (reference sequence). The CDR3 runs 15 residues. Trimming cost V 3 bases and J 2 bases; bases outside gene matches: 5. CDR3 sequence (DNA): TGCAGTGCTAGCGGGGGGACTAGCGGTCAAGAGACCCAGTACTTC. It translates to CSASGGTSGQETQYF.

Many counts were recorded for this clonotype. This CDR3 is CSAIHGTGISTDTQYF. CDR3 DNA: TGCAGTGCCATCCATGGGACAGGAATTAGCACAGATACGCAGTATTTT. The V and J genes are TRBV20-1 and TRBJ2-3; TRBD1 agrees at 8 bases. Germline CDR1 reads DFQATT; CDR2 reads SNEGSKA (reference sequence). Trimming cost V 6 bases and J 0 bases; bases outside gene matches: 11. This CDR3 has 16 residues.

The chain uses TRBV10-3 and TRBJ2-7; TRBD2 matches 8 bases. CDR3 length: 14 residues. Germline V gene data show CDR1 as ENHRY and CDR2 as SYGVKD. V lost 6 bases, J lost 3 bases, and 7 bases stayed unmatched. The CDR3 DNA reads as TGTGCCATCAGGGCGGGAGGAGTACACTACGAGCAGTACTTC. This codes for CAIRAGGVHYEQYF.

Notes on this clonotype: Relative to the germline gene, one junction end is altered; a read error may explain this. The rearrangement links TRBV10-3 to TRBJ2-7; D is unresolved. The CDR3 consists of 14 residues. Germline V lookup: CDR1 ENHRY, CDR2 SYGVKD. The CDR3 DNA reads TGTGCCAGCAGTTACATGGACCACTCCCACGAGCGGTACTTC. Its translation is CASSYMDHSHERYF.